The 28 T cell receptor beta chains below all came from one sample that was sequenced in a study of blood T cells in healthy people across ages. A second PCR, run for roughly 7 to 11 cycles, used a sample-barcoded 5' primer plus a J-beta primer mix. TCRdb re-derived calls from the 5' RACE reads in MiXCR, one entry per CDR3 protein. The data hold roughly 1,300,000 distinct CDR3 sequences, with almost 60% observed a single time. Sequencing was performed on blood. The receptors were sampled from a young man in good health.

The chain carries TRBV7-2 and TRBJ2-5; 8 nucleotides agree with TRBD1. The DNA matches TRBJ2-7 better at its end, which makes the J call doubtful. Germline V CDR1 and CDR2: SGHTA, FQGNSA. This CDR3 has 13 residues. The CDR3 region has the DNA TGTGCCAGCACCGGGACAGGCCACTACGAGCAGTACTTC. Its protein product is CASTGTGHYEQYF.

This clonotype was seen only once. The rearrangement joins TRBV5-8 to TRBJ1-2; 7 nucleotides match TRBD1. Germline assignment: CDR1 SGHTS and CDR2 YDEGEE. V dropped 4 bases and J dropped 4; count of bases not matched to a gene: 7. CDR3 size: 14 residues. The CDR3 region has the DNA TGTGCCAGCAGCCGGGGACAGTCTCTCTATGGCTACACCTTC. It yields the protein CASSRGQSLYGYTF.

This sequence joins TRBV20-1 and TRBJ2-7; D gene unclear. From germline, CDR1 is DFQATT and CDR2 SNEGSKA (reference sequence). V was shortened by 7 bases and J by 2 bases, with 15 bases between the two germline ends. This CDR3 has 13 residues. The chain's CDR3 is CSVSRSPAYEQYF. In DNA, the CDR3 is TGCAGTGTTTCCAGGTCCCCTGCCTACGAGCAGTACTTC.

The chain is built from TRBV10-3 and TRBJ2-2; D call uncertain. The CDR3 is 13 residues long. V lost 3 bases to trimming and J lost 7 bases, with 9 bases between them. Germline assignment: CDR1 ENHRY and CDR2 SYGVKD. This CDR3 is CAISESMNGELFF. CDR3 nucleotides: TGTGCCATCAGTGAATCGATGAACGGGGAGCTGTTTTTT.

The V call is TRBV2, the J call TRBJ2-3; D ambiguous. Between the trimmed V and J ends, which lost 4 bases and 1 base, there was a span of 18 bases. The germline V gene encodes CDR1 SNHLY and CDR2 FYNNEI. The CDR3 spans 17 residues. CDR3 coding DNA: TGTGCCAGCAGTGTCCGCGTCTTCCGATCTGGCACAGATACGCAGTATTTT. This codes for CASSVRVFRSGTDTQYF.

This sequence joins TRBV6-2 or TRBV6-3 and TRBJ2-4; 8 bases fit TRBD1. V was clipped by 5 bases and J by 9 bases; unmatched bases: 6. This CDR3 has 13 amino acids. Germline V gene sequence: CDR1 MNHEY, CDR2 SVGEGT. The CDR3 region has the DNA TGTGCCAGCAGTGCCCAGGGGGCTAGCATTCAGTACTTC. Translating it yields CASSAQGASIQYF.

The rearrangement joins TRBV20-1 to TRBJ2-7; 11 positions match TRBD2. From germline, CDR1 is DFQATT and CDR2 SNEGSKA (reference sequence). V shed 6 bases, J shed 12 bases, and the junction held 13 bases outside the gene matches. This CDR3 comprises 13 residues. CDR3 bases: TGCAGTGCCTCGGGACTAGCGGATTCAACAGCGTACTTC. The encoded protein is CSASGLADSTAYF.

This chain connects TRBV7-2 to TRBJ2-2, with TRBD1 matching 9 bases. V lost 4 bases to trimming and J lost 5 bases; unmatched junction nucleotides: 5. The CDR3 extends over 15 amino acids. Germline loops: CDR1 SGHTA, CDR2 FQGNSA. CDR3 protein: CASSWAGTGTGELFF. In DNA, the CDR3 is TGTGCCAGCAGCTGGGCCGGGACAGGGACCGGGGAGCTGTTTTTT.

This clonotype was seen only a few times. The J gene is TRBJ1-1, the V gene TRBV27; tentatively, D is TRBD1 (5 bases). CDR1 MNHEY and CDR2 SMNVEV come from the germline V gene (reference sequence). V lost 5 bases and J lost 4, with 11 bases in between. The CDR3 loop spans 13 amino acids. In DNA, the CDR3 is TGTGCCAGCAGTCCGGGACCGAGCACTGAAGCTTTCTTT. Translated, it gives CASSPGPSTEAFF.

This sequence joins TRBV11-2 and TRBJ1-2; D unresolved. From germline, CDR1 is SGHAT and CDR2 FQNNGV. V was trimmed by 5 bases and J by 0 bases, leaving 7 bases between them. CDR3 size: 13 residues. The CDR3 is CASSHEANYGYTF. DNA for the CDR3: TGTGCCAGCAGCCATGAGGCTAACTATGGCTACACCTTC.

V usage is TRBV27 and J usage is TRBJ2-4; 9 nucleotides align to TRBD1. The DNA matches TRBJ2-7 better at its end, which makes the J call doubtful. The CDR3 totals 15 residues. Germline V gene sequence: CDR1 MNHEY, CDR2 SMNVEV (reference sequence). The CDR3 reads CASMVGDRAPYEQYF. The CDR3, as DNA: TGTGCCAGCATGGTCGGGGACAGGGCTCCCTACGAGCAGTACTTC.

The gene calls are TRBV15 and TRBJ2-3, with 11 positions matching TRBD2. V trimming: 5 bases; J trimming: 5 bases; junction bases outside the gene matches: 12. The germline CDR1 and CDR2 sequences are LNHNV and YYDKDF (reference sequence). The CDR3 length is 17 residues. CDR3 sequence (DNA): TGTGCCACCAGCTGGCCGACTAGCGGGGACGCACAAGATACGCAGTATTTT. Protein: CATSWPTSGDAQDTQYF.

The rearrangement joins TRBV5-1 to TRBJ2-7, with a possible D match to TRBD2 (6 bases). Germline V gene lookup returns CDR1 SGHRS and CDR2 YFSETQ. V shed 2 bases and J shed 6 bases, with 15 bases lying between them. CDR3 length: 14 amino acids. The CDR3 sequence: CASSFLGTSTEQYF. The CDR3 DNA follows: TGCGCCAGCAGCTTTCTCGGGACTTCTACCGAGCAGTACTTC.

This clonotype was seen more than once but under ten times. This chain uses TRBV7-9 with TRBJ2-4; 7 bases are a match to TRBD2. The DNA end is more similar to TRBJ2-7, so the J call may be wrong. This CDR3 comprises 16 residues. The germline CDR1 and CDR2 sequences are SEHNR and FQNEAQ (reference sequence). In DNA, the CDR3 is TGTGCCAGCAGCTTAGCCCACGTCCGCGGGAGCGACGAGCAGTACTTC. The encoded protein is CASSLAHVRGSDEQYF.

The chain links TRBV4-3 to TRBJ2-2; the D gene is possibly TRBD1 (5 bases). Germline values: CDR1 LGHNA, CDR2 YSLEER. V lost 0 bases to trimming and J lost 7 bases, with 15 bases between them. CDR3 length: 16 residues. The CDR3 DNA reads as TGCGCCAGCAGCCAAGACAGGGTAGGGGTGGTCGGGGAGCTGTTTTTT. It translates to CASSQDRVGVVGELFF.

The rearrangement links TRBV7-7 to TRBJ2-5, with TRBD2 matching 7 bases. CDR3 length equals 14 residues. Germline V gene sequence: CDR1 SSHAT, CDR2 FNYEAQ (reference sequence). J was trimmed by 4 bases and V by 5 bases; bases with no gene match: 7. CDR3 in amino acids: CASSIPGRGETQYF. The CDR3, as DNA: TGTGCCAGCAGCATCCCGGGGAGGGGAGAGACCCAGTACTTC.

This chain links TRBV7-8 with TRBJ2-5; 8 nucleotides align to TRBD1. This CDR3 has 14 residues. The V and J ends lost 5 bases and 6 bases, in that order; junction bases with no gene match: 8. CDR1 SGHVS and CDR2 FQNEAQ come from the germline V gene. For the CDR3, the DNA is TGTGCCAGCAGCGCCGCAGGGGGCTGGAAGACCCAGTACTTC. Its protein is CASSAAGGWKTQYF.

This clonotype was counted a few times. This sequence joins TRBV29-1 and TRBJ2-7; 11 bases fit TRBD2. There are 17 residues in the CDR3. Germline loops: CDR1 SQVTM, CDR2 ANQGSEA. Unmatched junction bases numbered 12, after V lost 5 bases and J lost 0 bases. The CDR3 loop reads CSVIGLAGGSSSYEQYF. The CDR3 bases are TGCAGCGTTATCGGTCTAGCGGGAGGTTCCAGCTCCTACGAGCAGTACTTC.

The J gene is TRBJ2-1, the V gene TRBV6-2 or TRBV6-3; TRBD2 matches at 14 bases. CDR3 length: 15 residues. Germline-derived CDR1 and CDR2 are MNHEY and SVGEGT. V shed 8 bases and J 8 bases; nucleotides not matched to a gene: 8. This CDR3 is CASAVTSGGAHEQFF. The CDR3 DNA reads TGTGCCAGCGCCGTGACTAGCGGGGGGGCGCATGAGCAGTTCTTC.

DNA of the CDR3: TGCAGCGGGGACAGGGAAAATGAGCAGTTCTTC. Translation gives CSGDRENEQFF. The rearrangement uses TRBV29-1 and TRBJ2-1, with 9 bases that match TRBD1. This CDR3 comprises 11 residues. Per germline, CDR1 SQVTM and CDR2 ANQGSEA. After removal of 7 bases from V and 7 bases from J, the junction contained 2 bases not matched to a gene.

This clonotype appeared a few times. This chain joins TRBV6-6 and TRBJ1-2; the D is unclear. This CDR3 has 14 amino acids. Germline V gene data show CDR1 as MNHNY and CDR2 as SVGAGI (reference sequence). V gave up 5 bases and J gave up 1 base, with 11 bases separating them. The CDR3 sequence is CASSARGFNYGYTF. DNA of the CDR3: TGTGCCAGCAGTGCCCGGGGTTTTAACTATGGCTACACCTTC.

This clonotype was counted between two and nine times. The rearrangement uses TRBV7-8 and TRBJ2-5; TRBD2 agrees at 9 bases. Germline CDR1 is SGHVS and CDR2 is FQNEAQ. This CDR3 has 18 residues. V lost 0 bases to trimming and J lost 1 base; unmatched junction nucleotides: 9. The CDR3 DNA sequence: TGTGCCAGCAGCTTAGCCGAGACGGGACTAGCCCTCCAAGAGACCCAGTACTTC. Protein sequence: CASSLAETGLALQETQYF.

The chain couples TRBV27 to TRBJ2-4; 7 nucleotides align to TRBD2. The better agreement between TRBJ2-7 and the DNA end casts doubt on the J call. Germline V CDR1 and CDR2: MNHEY, SMNVEV (reference sequence). The CDR3 is made up of 15 amino acids. CDR3 nucleotide sequence: TGTGCCAGCAGTTTGGCGGGAGTGGGACCCTACGAGCAGTACTTC. Translating gives CASSLAGVGPYEQYF.

This clonotype was detected only a few times. This chain connects TRBV7-2 to TRBJ1-1, with TRBD1 as a possible D gene (6 bases). V was shortened by 5 bases and J by 4 bases, with 11 bases between the two germline ends. The CDR3 has 13 amino acids. From germline, CDR1 is SGHTA and CDR2 FQGNSA. CDR3 bases: TGTGCCAGCAGCACCACAGGGACCACTGAAGCTTTCTTT. Protein sequence: CASSTTGTTEAFF.

This clonotype was counted only a few times. This rearrangement joins TRBV6-5 to TRBJ2-1, with TRBD2 as a possible D gene (6 bases). V was clipped by 0 bases and J by 4 bases, with 13 bases between them. Germline-derived CDR1 and CDR2 are MNHEY and SVGAGI. This CDR3 comprises 16 residues. The CDR3 DNA reads TGTGCCAGCAGTTACTCGATCGGGGACTCATACAATGAGCAGTTCTTC. As protein: CASSYSIGDSYNEQFF.

In its sample, this clonotype was seen many times. The chain is built from TRBV27 and TRBJ2-7, with 11 bases identical to TRBD2. Germline V lookup: CDR1 MNHEY, CDR2 SMNVEV (reference sequence). The CDR3 length is 14 residues. V was pared by 2 bases and J by 3 bases, with 0 bases of the junction left unmatched. The chain's CDR3 is CASSLLAGGYEQYF. CDR3 nucleotides: TGTGCCAGCAGTTTACTAGCGGGAGGCTACGAGCAGTACTTC.

This clonotype was recorded a few times. The chain is built from TRBV4-1 and TRBJ2-1, with D uncertain. This CDR3 is 12 amino acids long. V lost 0 bases and J 8 bases, leaving 5 bases between the germline ends. Germline V gene data show CDR1 as MGHRA and CDR2 as YSYEKL. The CDR3 protein is CASSQDFDEQFF. CDR3 coding DNA: TGCGCCAGCAGCCAAGATTTCGATGAGCAGTTCTTC.

A note on this clonotype: At one boundary the junction diverges from the germline segment, which might be a read error. The chain has TRBV27 and TRBJ2-4; D may correspond to TRBD1 or TRBD2 (6 bases each). CDR1 MNHEY and CDR2 SMNVEV come from the germline V gene (reference sequence). The CDR3 has 13 residues. CDR3 coding DNA: TGTGCCAGCACCAAAACAGGGAGGAACATTCGGTACTTC. It is translated as CASTKTGRNIRYF.